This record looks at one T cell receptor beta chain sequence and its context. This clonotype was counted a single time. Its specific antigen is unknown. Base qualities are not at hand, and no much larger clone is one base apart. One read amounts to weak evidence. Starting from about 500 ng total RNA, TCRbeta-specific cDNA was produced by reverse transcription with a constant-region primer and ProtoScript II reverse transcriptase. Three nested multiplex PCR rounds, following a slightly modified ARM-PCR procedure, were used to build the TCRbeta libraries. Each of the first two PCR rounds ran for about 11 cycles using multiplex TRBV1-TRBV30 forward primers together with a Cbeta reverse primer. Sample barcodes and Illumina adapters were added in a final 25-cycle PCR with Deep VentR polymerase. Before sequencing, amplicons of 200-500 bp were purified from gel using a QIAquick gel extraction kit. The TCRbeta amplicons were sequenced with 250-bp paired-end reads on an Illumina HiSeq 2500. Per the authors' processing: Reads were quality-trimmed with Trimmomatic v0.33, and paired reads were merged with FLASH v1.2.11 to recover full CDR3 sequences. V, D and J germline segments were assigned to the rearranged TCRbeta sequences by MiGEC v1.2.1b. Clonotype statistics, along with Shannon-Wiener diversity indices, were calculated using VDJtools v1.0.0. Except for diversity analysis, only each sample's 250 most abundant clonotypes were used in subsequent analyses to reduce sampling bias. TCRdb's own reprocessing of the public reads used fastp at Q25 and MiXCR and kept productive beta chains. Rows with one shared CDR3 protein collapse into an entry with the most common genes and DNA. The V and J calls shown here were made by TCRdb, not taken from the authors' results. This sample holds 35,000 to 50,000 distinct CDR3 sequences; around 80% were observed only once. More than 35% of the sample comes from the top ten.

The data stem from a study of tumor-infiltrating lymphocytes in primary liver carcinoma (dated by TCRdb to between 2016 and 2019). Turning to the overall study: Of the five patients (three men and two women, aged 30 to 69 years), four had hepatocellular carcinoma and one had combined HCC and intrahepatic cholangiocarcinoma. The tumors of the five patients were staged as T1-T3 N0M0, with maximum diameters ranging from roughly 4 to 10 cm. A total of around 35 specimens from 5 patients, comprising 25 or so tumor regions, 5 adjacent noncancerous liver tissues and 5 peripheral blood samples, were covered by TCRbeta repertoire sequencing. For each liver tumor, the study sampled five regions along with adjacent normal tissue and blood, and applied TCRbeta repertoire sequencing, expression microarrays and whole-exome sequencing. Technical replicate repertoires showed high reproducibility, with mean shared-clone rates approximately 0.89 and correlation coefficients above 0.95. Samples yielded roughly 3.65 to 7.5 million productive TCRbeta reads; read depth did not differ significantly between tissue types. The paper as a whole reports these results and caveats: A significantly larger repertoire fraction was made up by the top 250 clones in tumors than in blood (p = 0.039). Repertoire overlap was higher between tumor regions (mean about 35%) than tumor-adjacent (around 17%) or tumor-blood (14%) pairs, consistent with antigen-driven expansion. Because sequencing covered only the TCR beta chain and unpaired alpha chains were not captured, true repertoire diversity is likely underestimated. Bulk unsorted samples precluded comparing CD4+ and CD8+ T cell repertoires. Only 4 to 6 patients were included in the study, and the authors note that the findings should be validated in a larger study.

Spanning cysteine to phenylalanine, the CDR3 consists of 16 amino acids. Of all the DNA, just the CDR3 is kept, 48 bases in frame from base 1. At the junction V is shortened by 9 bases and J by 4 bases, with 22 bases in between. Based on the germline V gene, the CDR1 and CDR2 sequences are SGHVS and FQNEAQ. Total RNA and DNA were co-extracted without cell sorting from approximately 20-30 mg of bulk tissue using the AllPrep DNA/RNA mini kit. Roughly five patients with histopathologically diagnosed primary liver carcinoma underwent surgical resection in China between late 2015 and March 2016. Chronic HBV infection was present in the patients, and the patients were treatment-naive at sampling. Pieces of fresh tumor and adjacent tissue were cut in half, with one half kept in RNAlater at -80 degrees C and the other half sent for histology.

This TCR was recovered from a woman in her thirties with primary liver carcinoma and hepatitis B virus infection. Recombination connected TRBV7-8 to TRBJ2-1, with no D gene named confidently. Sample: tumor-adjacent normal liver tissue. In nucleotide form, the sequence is TGTGCCAGTAGCCCCCCTCGGTGCGAAGGGTACAATGAGCAGTTCTTC. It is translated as CASSPPRCEGYNEQFF.